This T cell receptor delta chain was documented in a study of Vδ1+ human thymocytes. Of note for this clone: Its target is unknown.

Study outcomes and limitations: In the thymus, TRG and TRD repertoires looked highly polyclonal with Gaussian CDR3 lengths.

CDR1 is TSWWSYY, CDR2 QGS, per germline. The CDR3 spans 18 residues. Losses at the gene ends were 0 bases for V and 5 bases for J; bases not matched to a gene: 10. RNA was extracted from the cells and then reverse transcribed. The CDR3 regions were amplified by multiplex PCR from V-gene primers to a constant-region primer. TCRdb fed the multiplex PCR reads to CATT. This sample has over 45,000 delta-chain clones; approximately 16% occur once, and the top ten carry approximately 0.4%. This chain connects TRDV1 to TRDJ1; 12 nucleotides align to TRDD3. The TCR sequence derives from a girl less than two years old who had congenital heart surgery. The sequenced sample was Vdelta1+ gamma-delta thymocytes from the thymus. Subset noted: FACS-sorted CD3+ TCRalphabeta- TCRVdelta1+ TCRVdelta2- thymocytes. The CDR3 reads CALGELDPGGYVKDKLIF. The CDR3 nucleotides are TGTGCTCTTGGGGAACTAGACCCTGGGGGATACGTCAAGGATAAACTCATCTTT.